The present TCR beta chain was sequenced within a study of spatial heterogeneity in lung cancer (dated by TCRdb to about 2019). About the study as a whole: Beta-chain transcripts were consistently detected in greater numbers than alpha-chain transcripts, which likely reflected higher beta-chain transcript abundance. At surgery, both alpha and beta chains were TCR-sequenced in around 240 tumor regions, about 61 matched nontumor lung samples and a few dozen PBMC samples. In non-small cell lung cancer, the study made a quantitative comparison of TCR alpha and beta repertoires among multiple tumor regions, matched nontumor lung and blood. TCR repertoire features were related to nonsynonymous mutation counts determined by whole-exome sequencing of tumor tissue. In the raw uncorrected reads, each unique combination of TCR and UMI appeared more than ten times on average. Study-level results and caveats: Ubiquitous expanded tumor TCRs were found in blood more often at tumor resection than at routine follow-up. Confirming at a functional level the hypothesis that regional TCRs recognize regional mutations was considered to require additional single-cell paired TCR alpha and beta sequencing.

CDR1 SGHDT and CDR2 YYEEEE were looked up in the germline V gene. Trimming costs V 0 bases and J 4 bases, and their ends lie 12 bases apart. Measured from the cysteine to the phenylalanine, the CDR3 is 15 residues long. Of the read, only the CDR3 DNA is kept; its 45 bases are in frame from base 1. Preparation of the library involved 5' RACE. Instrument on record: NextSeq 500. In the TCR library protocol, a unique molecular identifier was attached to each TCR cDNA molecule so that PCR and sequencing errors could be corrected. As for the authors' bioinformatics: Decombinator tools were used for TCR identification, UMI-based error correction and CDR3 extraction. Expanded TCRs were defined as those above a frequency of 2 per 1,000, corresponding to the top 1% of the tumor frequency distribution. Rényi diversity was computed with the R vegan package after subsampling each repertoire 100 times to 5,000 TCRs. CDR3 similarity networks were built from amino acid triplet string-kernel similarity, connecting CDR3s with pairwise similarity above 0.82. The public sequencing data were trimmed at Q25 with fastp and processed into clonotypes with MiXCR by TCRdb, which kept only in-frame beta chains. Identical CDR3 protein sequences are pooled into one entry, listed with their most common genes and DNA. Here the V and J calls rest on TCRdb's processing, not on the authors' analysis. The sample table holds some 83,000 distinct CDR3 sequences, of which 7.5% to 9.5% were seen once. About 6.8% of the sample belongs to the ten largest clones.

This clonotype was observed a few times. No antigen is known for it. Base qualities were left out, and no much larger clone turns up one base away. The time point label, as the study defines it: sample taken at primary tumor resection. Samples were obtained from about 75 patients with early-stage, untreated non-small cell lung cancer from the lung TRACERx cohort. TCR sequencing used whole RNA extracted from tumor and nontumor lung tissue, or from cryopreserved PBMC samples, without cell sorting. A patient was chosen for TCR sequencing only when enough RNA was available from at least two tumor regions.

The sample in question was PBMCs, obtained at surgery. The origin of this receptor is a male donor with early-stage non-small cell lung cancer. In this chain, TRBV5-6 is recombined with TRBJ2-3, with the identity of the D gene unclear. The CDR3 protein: CASSLGSGNADTQYF. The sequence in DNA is TGTGCCAGCAGCTTGGGTAGTGGAAACGCAGATACGCAGTATTTT.